This T cell receptor (beta chain) was retrieved from a study of OX40 agonist ivuxolimab in advanced cancers. Study as a whole: Patients receiving dose escalation had hepatocellular carcinoma, melanoma, renal cell or head and neck cancer. Study-wide results and caveats: Among expanded peripheral T cells, antigen specificity went undetermined. Blood T cells, both CD4+ and CD8+, expanded clonally by week 6 at 0.1 to 3.0 mg/kg. On average, CD8+ T cells had more expanded clones than CD4+.

TCRdb keeps only in-frame clones here, not all; method: immunoSEQ multiplex PCR. Counted here are fewer than 85,000 clones, 80% to 90% occurring once; the ten biggest clones make up under 2.5%. In its sample, this clone was seen once. Its antigen is not identified. The CDR3 has 16 residues. The V and J ends lost 4 bases and 5 bases respectively, with 21 bases between them. CDR1 is SGHRS, CDR2 YFSETQ, per germline. The chain employs TRBV5-1 and TRBJ2-5; D might be TRBD1 (6 bases). Sample: CD4+ or CD8+ T cells sorted from blood, taken in a trial of the OX40 agonist ivuxolimab. The clonotype originates from an adult with an advanced solid tumor such as melanoma, head and neck, liver or kidney cancer. The CDR3 loop is CASSLTDRGGRETQYF. The CDR3 coding sequence is TGCGCCAGCAGCCTAACCGACAGAGGGGGTAGGGAGACCCAGTACTTC.